Described below is a single TCR beta chain sequence and its context. Its antigen is as yet unknown. Germline trimming cut 0 bases from V and 8 bases from J; bases unmatched to any gene: 2. This CDR3 has 14 residues. Germline lookup yields CDR1 SGDLS and CDR2 YYNGEE. Sequencing was performed with immunoSEQ multiplex PCR; in TCRdb, only in-frame clones are kept and a portion is missing. The sample shows 98,000 or so clones, around nine tenths of them seen only once. The data are from a study of T cell responses to AZD1222 COVID-19 vaccine. Study-wide results and caveats: Variant regions that are unmutated are reportedly the target of nearly half of spike-specific TCRs. Spike-specific TCR breadth and depth were elevated following two AZD1222 doses.

The receptor was derived from an adult who received the AZD1222 COVID-19 vaccine. The material sequenced was peripheral blood, taken 28 days after the second AZD1222 dose. This sequence joins TRBV9 and TRBJ2-1, with 10 bases identical to TRBD2. The CDR3 reads CASSVALAGDEQFF. CDR3 DNA: TGTGCCAGCAGCGTAGCGCTAGCGGGAGATGAGCAGTTCTTC.